This record covers a single T cell receptor beta chain. This receptor's antigen is unknown. It has no much larger one-base neighbor in the sample; base qualities were not kept. This entry comes from a study of T cell responses to AZD1222 COVID-19 vaccine (dated by TCRdb to 2020 to 2022). Background for the entire study: A total of over 230 trial participants underwent TCR sequencing, of whom roughly 210 had received two doses of AZD1222 and 26 had received two doses of the MenACWY control vaccine. Trial participants were enrolled by age into 18-55, 56-69 and 70-plus year subgroups, with about 150, 28 and 57 TCR-sequenced participants respectively. Paper-wide results and their limitations: Most participants were white British and females outnumbered males, and the authors suggested that clonal diversity may have been underestimated. The whole spike protein was spanned by vaccine-associated CD4 TCRs, and dominant responses were seen in regions 160-218 and 743-854. After two AZD1222 doses, spike-specific TCR breadth and depth were significantly higher than at day 0 and than in MenACWY recipients. Conclusions about previously exposed vaccinees were limited because only six or seven AZD1222 recipients were SARS-CoV-2 seropositive at baseline. Because no day 14 peak-response samples were available, repertoires were characterized only after the peak T cell response. Nearly half of unique spike-specific TCRs reportedly recognized epitopes outside regions mutated in the B.1.351 and B.1.1.7 variants. The 56-69-year group was small, and its depth increase did not reach significance, likely because of low power.

The CDR3 regions of human TCRbeta chains were analyzed by immunosequencing. The published analysis was carried out like this. Repertoire TCRs were matched against a reference library of SARS-CoV-2-specific TCRs generated with the MIRA antigen-specificity platform. Breadth was defined as the fraction of unique TCRs that were SARS-CoV-2-associated, and depth was defined as the fraction of total T cells that were SARS-CoV-2-associated. Using the MIRA data, every spike-specific TCR was mapped to the spike region that the TCR reacted to and assigned to either a CD4 or a CD8 class. Log10-transformed breadth and depth values were compared by one-way ANOVA with Sidak's multiple comparisons tests. TCRdb retrieved this table from immuneACCESS and kept in-frame rearrangements only. Not all clones are present; in checked studies, unresolved V genes account for under half, and no reason is known for the remainder. D and trimming were read from the DNA, whereas the V and J calls and clone size are those reported in that table. Recorded for this sample are more than 150,000 clones; 70% to 90% of them occurred a single time. Roughly 7% of the sample is in the top ten clones.

The time point label here, explained by the study, means: sample from adult after SARS-CoV-2 infection, after symptom onset. Two convalescent COVID-19 patients, sampled after symptom onset from adults with prior SARS-CoV-2 infection, were also TCR-sequenced for comparison. From cysteine to phenylalanine, the CDR3 is 13 amino acids long. CDR3 DNA is the only sequence kept; it has 39 bases, read in frame from the first base. Trimming at the junction amounts to 4 bases on V and 12 bases on J, and the germline ends lie 20 bases apart. Taken from the germline V gene, the CDR1 and CDR2 loops are SGHRS and YFSETQ.

The starting material was peripheral blood, obtained after recovery from COVID-19. Rearrangement joined TRBV5-1 to TRBJ2-7; the D match is possibly TRBD1 or TRBD2, with 5 bases aligned in each. The TCR was taken from an adult who had recovered from COVID-19. The nucleotide sequence reads as follows: TGCGCCAGCAGCCTGGGAGCAGGGATGCCCCCGTACTTC. This encodes CASSLGAGMPPYF. The CDR3, completed at both ends by the reference TRBV5-1 and TRBJ2-7 genes, gives the full variable domain KAGVTQTPRYLIKTRGQQVTLSCSPISGHRSVSWYQQTPGQGLQFLFEYFSETQRNKGNFPGRFSGRQFSNSRSEMNVSTLELGDSALYLCASSLGAGMPPYFGPGTRLTVT.